This T cell receptor beta chain was profiled in a study of CD8 T cells in Susac syndrome. CDR3 length: 14 amino acids. V lost 4 bases and J lost 1, with 11 bases in between. Germline values: CDR1 SGDLS, CDR2 YYNGEE. It was with random hexamers that roughly 0.45 to 1 ug RNA was reverse transcribed. Each CDR3 protein is one row after TCRdb ran MiXCR on the immunoSEQ multiplex PCR reads. This table holds under 200,000 distinct CDR3 sequences, roughly 91% found once. This TCR derives from a human donor with Susac syndrome. J is TRBJ2-5 and V is TRBV9, with D unresolved. The source material was CD4+ T cells from PBMCs. The CDR3 region has the DNA TGTGCCAGCAGCCGCACAATGACCCAAGAGACCCAGTACTTC. It codes for CASSRTMTQETQYF.